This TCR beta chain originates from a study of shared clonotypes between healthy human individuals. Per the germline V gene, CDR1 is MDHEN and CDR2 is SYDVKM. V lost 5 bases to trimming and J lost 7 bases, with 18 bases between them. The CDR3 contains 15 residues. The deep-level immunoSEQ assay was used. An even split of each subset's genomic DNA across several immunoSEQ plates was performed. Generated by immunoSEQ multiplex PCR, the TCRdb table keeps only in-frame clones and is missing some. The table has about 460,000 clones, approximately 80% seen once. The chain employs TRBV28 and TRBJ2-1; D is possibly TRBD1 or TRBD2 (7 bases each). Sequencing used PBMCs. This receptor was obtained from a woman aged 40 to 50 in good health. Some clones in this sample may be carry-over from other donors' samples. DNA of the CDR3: TGTGCCAGCAGTACCAGGGGGAGGGCAGGGAATGAGCAGTTCTTC. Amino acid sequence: CASSTRGRAGNEQFF.